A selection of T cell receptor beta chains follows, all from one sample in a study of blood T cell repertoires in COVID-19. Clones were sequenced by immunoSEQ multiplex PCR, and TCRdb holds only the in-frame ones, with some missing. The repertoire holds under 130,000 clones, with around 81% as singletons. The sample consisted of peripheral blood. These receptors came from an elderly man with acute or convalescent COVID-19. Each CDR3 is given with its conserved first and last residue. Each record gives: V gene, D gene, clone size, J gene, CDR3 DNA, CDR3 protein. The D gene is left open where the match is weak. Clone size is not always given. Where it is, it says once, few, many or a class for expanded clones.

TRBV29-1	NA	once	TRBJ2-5	TGCAGCCTGGGACACGAGACCCAGTACTTC	CSLGHETQYF
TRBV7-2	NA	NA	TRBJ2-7	TGTGCCAGCAGCTTCAAAGGGGCTGCATACGAGCAGTACTTC	CASSFKGAAYEQYF
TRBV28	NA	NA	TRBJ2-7	TGTGCCAGCAGTACCCCCAGGGGCAGGTACGAGCAGTACTTC	CASSTPRGRYEQYF
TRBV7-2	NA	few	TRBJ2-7	TGTGCCAGCAGCTTAGTACAGGCCGCCTACGAGCAGTACTTC	CASSLVQAAYEQYF
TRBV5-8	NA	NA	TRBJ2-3	TGTGCCAGCAGCCCCCATTACAGGGCCCAGTTCGATACGCAGTATTTT	CASSPHYRAQFDTQYF
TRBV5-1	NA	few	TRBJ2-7	TGCGCCAGCAGCGCCGGGGACTCCTCCTACGAGCAGTACTTC	CASSAGDSSYEQYF
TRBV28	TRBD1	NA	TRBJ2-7	TGTGCCAGCAGACCGACAGGGGGCGGGTACGAGCAGTACTTC	CASRPTGGGYEQYF
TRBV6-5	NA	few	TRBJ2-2	TGTGCCAGCAATGTGGGCCCAAACACCGGGGAGCTGTTTTTT	CASNVGPNTGELFF
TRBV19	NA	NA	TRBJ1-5	TGTGCCAGTAGTATGGGGTCGGGACAGCCCCAGCATTTT	CASSMGSGQPQHF
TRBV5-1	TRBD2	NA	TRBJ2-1	TGCGCCAGCAGCTCATCATCCGGGACTAGCGGGTGGAATGAGCAGTTCTTC	CASSSSSGTSGWNEQFF
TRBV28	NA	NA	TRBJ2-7	TGTGCCAGCAGCGACAGAGTTCCCCCCTACGAGCAGTACTTC	CASSDRVPPYEQYF
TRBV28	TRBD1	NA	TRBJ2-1	TGTGCCAGCAGCCGACCGGGACAGGGAAAGAATGAGCAGTTCTTC	CASSRPGQGKNEQFF
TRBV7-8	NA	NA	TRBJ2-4	TGTGCCAGCAGCTTAGTATCCCAGGGAAACATTCAGTACTTC	CASSLVSQGNIQYF
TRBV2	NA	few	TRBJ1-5	TGTGCCAGCAGCCGCGAGGTAAATCAGCCCCAGCATTTT	CASSREVNQPQHF
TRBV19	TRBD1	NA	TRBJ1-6	TGTGCCAGTACCCGGGACAGGAGCTCCTATAATTCACCCCTCCACTTT	CASTRDRSSYNSPLHF
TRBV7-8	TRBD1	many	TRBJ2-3	TGTGCCAGCAGCTTTGTGCAGGGGGCTATCACAGATACGCAGTATTTT	CASSFVQGAITDTQYF
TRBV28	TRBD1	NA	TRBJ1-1	TGTGCCAGCAGTCCTCCACAGGGGGCAGTCACTGAAGCTTTCTTT	CASSPPQGAVTEAFF
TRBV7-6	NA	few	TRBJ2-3	TGTGCCAGCAGCCGACCTAGTGCCCCAGATACGCAGTATTTT	CASSRPSAPDTQYF
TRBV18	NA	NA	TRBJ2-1	TGTGCCAGCTCACCACTTAGCGGAGTTCCCCGCAATGAGCAGTTCTTC	CASSPLSGVPRNEQFF
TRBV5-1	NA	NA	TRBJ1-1	TGCGCCAGCAGCTCCTCACTGAACTGGAACACTGAAGCTTTCTTT	CASSSSLNWNTEAFF
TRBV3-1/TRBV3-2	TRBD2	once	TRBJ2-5	TGTGCCAGCAGACACTCGTGGGTAGCGGGAGTTGGCGAGACCCAGTACTTC	CASRHSWVAGVGETQYF
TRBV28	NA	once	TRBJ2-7	TGTGCCAGCAGTTTTCCCCCCATAGAAGAGCAGTACTTC	CASSFPPIEEQYF
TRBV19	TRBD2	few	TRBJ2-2	TGTGCCAGTAGTATGGGAGGGATCGGCACCGGGGAGCTGTTTTTT	CASSMGGIGTGELFF
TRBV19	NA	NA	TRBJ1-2	TGTGCCAGTAGTATGGACAGACGTAACTATGGCTACACCTTC	CASSMDRRNYGYTF
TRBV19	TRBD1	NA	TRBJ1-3	TGTGCCAGTAGTTCCGGAGCCCCCGGGACAGTCTCTGGAAACACCATATATTTT	CASSSGAPGTVSGNTIYF
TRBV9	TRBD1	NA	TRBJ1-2	TGTGCCAGCAGCGCCCGGGGGACAGCCTATGGCTACACCTTC	CASSARGTAYGYTF
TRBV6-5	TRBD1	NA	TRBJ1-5	TGTGCCAGCAGATGGACAGGGAATAGCAATCAGCCCCAGCATTTT	CASRWTGNSNQPQHF
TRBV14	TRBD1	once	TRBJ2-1	TGTGCCAGCAGCCAAGATATCTTCAGGGGGCGATACAATGAGCAGTTCTTC	CASSQDIFRGRYNEQFF
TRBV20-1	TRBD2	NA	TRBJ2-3	TGCAGTGCTAGTGGCGGGAGGGGAAACACAGATACGCAGTATTTT	CSASGGRGNTDTQYF
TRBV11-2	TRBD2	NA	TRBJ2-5	TGTGCCAGCAGCCGGGACTACTGGGAGGAGACCCAGTACTTC	CASSRDYWEETQYF
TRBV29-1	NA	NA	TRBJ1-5	TGCAGCGTTCAGGAGGTCGGTCAGCCCCAGCATTTT	CSVQEVGQPQHF
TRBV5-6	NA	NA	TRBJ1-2	TGTGCCAGCAGCTTGGGTTCCCAATATGGCTACACCTTC	CASSLGSQYGYTF
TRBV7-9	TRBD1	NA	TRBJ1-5	TGTGCCAGCAGCTTAGCGCTCGACAGGGACTATCAGCCCCAGCATTTT	CASSLALDRDYQPQHF
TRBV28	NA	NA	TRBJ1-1	TGTGCCAGCAGTCCCCAGGGCAAGAACACTGAAGCTTTCTTT	CASSPQGKNTEAFF
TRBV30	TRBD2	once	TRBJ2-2	TGTGCCTGGGGGGGACTAGATGATGGCGGGGAGCTGTTTTTT	CAWGGLDDGGELFF
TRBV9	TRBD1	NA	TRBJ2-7	TGTGCCATCTCCAGGACAGGGATATCCTACGAGCAGTACTTC	CAISRTGISYEQYF
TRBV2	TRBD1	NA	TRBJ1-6	TGTGCCAGCAGTGCGGAACAGGGGTCCACTTCACCCCTCCACTTT	CASSAEQGSTSPLHF
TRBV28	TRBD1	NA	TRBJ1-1	TGTGCCAGCAGTTTATGGAGGGGGCGGGAGAACACTGAAGCTTTCTTT	CASSLWRGRENTEAFF
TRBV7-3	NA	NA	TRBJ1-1	TGTGCCAGCAGCTTAAATGGGGAGTACACTGAAGCTTTCTTT	CASSLNGEYTEAFF
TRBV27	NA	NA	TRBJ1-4	TGTGCCAGCAGTTCATTCAGGCCGAATGAAAAACTGTTTTTT	CASSSFRPNEKLFF
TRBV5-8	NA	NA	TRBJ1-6	TGTGCCAGCAGCTTGGCCCGGGGTTTTTATAATTCACCCCTCCACTTT	CASSLARGFYNSPLHF
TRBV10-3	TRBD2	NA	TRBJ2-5	TGTGCCATCAGTGAGTCCACCGGGACTCTGGGGACTAGCGGGAGTATTGAGACCCAGTACTTC	CAISESTGTLGTSGSIETQYF
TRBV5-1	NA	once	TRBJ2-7	TGCGCCAGCAGCCCTACCCGGACTCCCTCCTACGAGCAGTACTTC	CASSPTRTPSYEQYF
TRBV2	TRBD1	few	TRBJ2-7	TGTGCCAGCAGTGGCGTGACAGGGGATGAGCAGTACTTC	CASSGVTGDEQYF